This TCR beta chain was recovered during a study of T cell repertoires in cytomegalovirus infection. Across the study: Evidence of both CMV infection and a matching HLA type came from public TCR beta signatures.

One entry per CDR3 protein results from TCRdb running MiXCR on the reads. The sample has fewer than 350,000 distinct CDR3 sequences, about a sixth seen once; the top ten hold around 12%. This clonotype appeared a few times. V was trimmed by 6 bases and J by 7 bases, leaving 9 bases between them. This CDR3 has 12 residues. This chain connects TRBV12-3 or TRBV12-4 to TRBJ2-2; tentative D call: TRBD2 (5 bases). The TCR sequence derives from a human donor in good health (CMV status not recorded). Some clones in this sample may be carry-over from other donors' samples. Input material: PBMCs. The CDR3 bases are TGTGCCAGCAGCACTAGATACGGGGAGCTGTTTTTT. Its protein is CASSTRYGELFF.